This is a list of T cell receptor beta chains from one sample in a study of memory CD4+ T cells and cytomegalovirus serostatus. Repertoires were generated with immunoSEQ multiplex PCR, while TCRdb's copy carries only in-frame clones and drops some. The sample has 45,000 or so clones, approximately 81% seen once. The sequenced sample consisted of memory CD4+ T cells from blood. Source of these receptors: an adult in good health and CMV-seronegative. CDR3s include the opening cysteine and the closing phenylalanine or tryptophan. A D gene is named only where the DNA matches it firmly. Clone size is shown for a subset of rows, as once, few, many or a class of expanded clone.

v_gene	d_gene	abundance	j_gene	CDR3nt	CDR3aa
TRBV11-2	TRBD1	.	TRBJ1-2	TGTGCCAGCAGCCACACAGGGGTGGGCTATGGCTACACCTTC	CASSHTGVGYGYTF
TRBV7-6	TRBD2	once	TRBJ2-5	TGTGCCAGCAAGCGGGACGGAGAGACCCAGTACTTC	CASKRDGETQYF
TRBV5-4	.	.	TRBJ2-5	TGTGCCAGCAGCTTGAGTGGGAAGACCCAGTACTTC	CASSLSGKTQYF
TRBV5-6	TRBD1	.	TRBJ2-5	TGTGCCAGCAACGACAGGGGTTTACAGACCCAGTACTTC	CASNDRGLQTQYF
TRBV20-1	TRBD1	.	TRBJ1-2	TGCAGTGCTAGGAGGGGACAGGGACTCCTCTTC	CSARRGQGLLF
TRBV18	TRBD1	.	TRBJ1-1	TGTGCCAGCTCACCACCTACAGGGGGGAACACTGAAGCTTTCTTT	CASSPPTGGNTEAFF
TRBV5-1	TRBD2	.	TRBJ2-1	TGCGCCAGCAGCGGTGGCCGCACTAGCGGACACAATGAGCAGTTCTTC	CASSGGRTSGHNEQFF
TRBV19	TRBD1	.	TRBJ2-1	TGTGCCAGTTCGAAACAGGGGGAATCCTACAATGAGCAGTTCTTC	CASSKQGESYNEQFF
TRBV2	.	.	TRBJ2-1	TGTGCCAGCAGTGAAGGCAAATGGTACAATGAGCAGTTCTTC	CASSEGKWYNEQFF
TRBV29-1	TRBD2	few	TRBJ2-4	TGCAGCGTTCATTTTCGGGGGGTTGTTAGCGGTGTAGCCAAAAACATTCAGTACTTC	CSVHFRGVVSGVAKNIQYF
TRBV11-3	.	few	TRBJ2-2	TGTGCCAGCAGCGCGGGACCTCTGATTGGGGAGCTGTTTTTT	CASSAGPLIGELFF
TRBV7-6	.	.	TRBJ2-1	TGTGCCAGCAGCTTAGTCCCCGATGAGCAGTTCTTC	CASSLVPDEQFF
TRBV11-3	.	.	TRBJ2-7	TGTGCCAGCAGCTTCTTCCGAAGGGCCTACGAGCAGTACTTC	CASSFFRRAYEQYF
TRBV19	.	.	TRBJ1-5	TGTGCCACCGCGACAGGCCCTCTTAGGAAGGGCAATCAGCCCCAGCATTTT	CATATGPLRKGNQPQHF
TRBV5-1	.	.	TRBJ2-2	TGCGCCAGCAGCTTGGACGGATCCACCGGGGAGCTGTTTTTT	CASSLDGSTGELFF
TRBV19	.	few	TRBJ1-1	TGTGCCAGTAGTCCTAGACTCGACAGGATGAACACTGAAGCTTTCTTT	CASSPRLDRMNTEAFF
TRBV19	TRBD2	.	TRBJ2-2	TGTGCCAGTACCTCGACTAGCGGGAGGCTTAACACCGGGGAGCTGTTTTTT	CASTSTSGRLNTGELFF
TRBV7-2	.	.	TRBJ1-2	TGTGCCAGCAGCTCAGTAAGGGACGGAAAAACTAACTATGGCTACACCTTC	CASSSVRDGKTNYGYTF
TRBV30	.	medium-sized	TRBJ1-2	TGTGCCTGGAGTTCTGAGCGTTATGGCTACACCTTC	CAWSSERYGYTF
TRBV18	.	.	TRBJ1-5	TGTGCCAGCTCACCAGGGCAGGGGTATCAGCCCCAGCATTTT	CASSPGQGYQPQHF
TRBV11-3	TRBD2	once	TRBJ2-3	TGTGCCAGCAGCTCTAGCGGGCTTACAGATACGCAGTATTTT	CASSSSGLTDTQYF
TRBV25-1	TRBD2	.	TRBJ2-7	TGTGCCAGCAGTGAACCGAGCGGGAGGGCCGGTTACGAGCAGTACTTC	CASSEPSGRAGYEQYF
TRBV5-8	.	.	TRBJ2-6	TGTGCCAGCAGCTTGGGTAACTCAGGGGCCAACGTCCTGACTTTC	CASSLGNSGANVLTF
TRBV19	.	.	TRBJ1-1	TGTGCCAGTACCGGAGGGTCTTCAAAAACTGAAGCTTTCTTT	CASTGGSSKTEAFF
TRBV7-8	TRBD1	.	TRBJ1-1	TGTGCCAGCAGCTTAGAGGGGGCGGTTCGCACTGAAGCTTTCTTT	CASSLEGAVRTEAFF
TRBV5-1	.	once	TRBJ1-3	TGCGCCAGCAGCCCCGGGGATCTATCTGGAAACACCATATATTTT	CASSPGDLSGNTIYF
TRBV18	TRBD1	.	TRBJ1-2	TGTGCCAGCTCACCGGCCCCTTCAGGGGGGAGGGACTATGGCTACACCTTC	CASSPAPSGGRDYGYTF
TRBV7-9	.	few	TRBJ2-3	TGTGCCGGAGGGACACCCGCAGATACGCAGTATTTT	CAGGTPADTQYF
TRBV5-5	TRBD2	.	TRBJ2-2	TGTGCCAGCAGCAGGACTAGCGGGGGAAACACCGGGGAGCTGTTTTTT	CASSRTSGGNTGELFF
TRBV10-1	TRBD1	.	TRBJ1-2	TGCGCCAGAGATACCCAGGGGGCGGATGGCTACACCTTC	CARDTQGADGYTF
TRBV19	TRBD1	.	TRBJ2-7	TGTGCCAGTTCTTACAGGGGAAGCTCCTACGAGCAGTACTTC	CASSYRGSSYEQYF
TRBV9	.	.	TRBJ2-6	TGTGCCAGCAGCGTAGGGGGGAACTCTGGGGCCAACGTCCTGACTTTC	CASSVGGNSGANVLTF
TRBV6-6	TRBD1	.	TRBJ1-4	TGTGCCAGCAGTTACTCGGACAGGGGAAGGGGAAAACTGTTTTTT	CASSYSDRGRGKLFF
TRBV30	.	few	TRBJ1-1	TGTGCCTGGAGCGTAAAGGTGGTTACGAACACTGAAGCTTTCTTT	CAWSVKVVTNTEAFF
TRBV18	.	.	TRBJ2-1	TGTGCCAGCTCACCTCCGGACCGTTACAATGAGCAGTTCTTC	CASSPPDRYNEQFF
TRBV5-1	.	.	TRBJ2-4	TGCGCCAGCAGTTCGAGCAGGGGAAACATTCAGTACTTC	CASSSSRGNIQYF
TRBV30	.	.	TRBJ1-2	TGTGCCTGGAGTGGGGGCAGGGCGGTCGGCTACACCTTC	CAWSGGRAVGYTF
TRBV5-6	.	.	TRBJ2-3	TGTGCCAGCAGCTCTTCGACAGGCCTACAGTATTTT	CASSSSTGLQYF
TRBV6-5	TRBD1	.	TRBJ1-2	TGTGCCAGCAGTATCTCAACAGGGGGAGGCTATGGCTACACCTTC	CASSISTGGGYGYTF
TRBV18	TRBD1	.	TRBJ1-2	TGTGCCAGCTCAGAAGCGGGACAGGGGTTTCCCGCCCATGGCTACACCTTC	CASSEAGQGFPAHGYTF
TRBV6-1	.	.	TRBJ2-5	TGTGCCAGCAGTGAGTTCGAGGGAAGCCAAGAGACCCAGTACTTC	CASSEFEGSQETQYF
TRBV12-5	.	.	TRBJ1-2	TGTGCTAGTGGCGAAGGTCACTATGGCTACACCTTC	CASGEGHYGYTF
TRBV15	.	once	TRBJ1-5	TGTGCCACCAGCAGAGACGGTCAGCCCCAGCATTTT	CATSRDGQPQHF
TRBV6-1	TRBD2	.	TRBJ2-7	TGTGCCAGCAGTGCCGGGACTAGGTACGAGCAGTACTTC	CASSAGTRYEQYF
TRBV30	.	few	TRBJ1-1	TGTGCCTGGAGTCTGGTGAACACTGAAGCTTTCTTT	CAWSLVNTEAFF
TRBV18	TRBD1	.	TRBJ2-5	TGTGCCAGCTCACCACCTTCGACAGGGGGAGAGACCCAGTACTTC	CASSPPSTGGETQYF
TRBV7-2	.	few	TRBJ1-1	TGTGCCAGCAGCTTAGCGCTGTGGAACACTGAAGCTTTCTTT	CASSLALWNTEAFF
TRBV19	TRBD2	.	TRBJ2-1	TGTGCCAGTACCCGAACCAAAAGGGGGACTAGCGTCTACAATGAGCAGTTCTTC	CASTRTKRGTSVYNEQFF
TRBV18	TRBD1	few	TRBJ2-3	TGTGCCAGCTCACAACAGGGGGCGCGGACAGATACGCAGTATTTT	CASSQQGARTDTQYF
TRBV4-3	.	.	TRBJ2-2	TGCGCCAGCAGCCAAGAGGTGGCCCTCAGGGTTGGGATCACCGGGGAGCTGTTTTTT	CASSQEVALRVGITGELFF
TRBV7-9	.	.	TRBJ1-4	TGTGCCAGCAGCTTAGGAAAGGGTACGGATGAAAAACTGTTTTTT	CASSLGKGTDEKLFF
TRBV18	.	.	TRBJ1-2	TGTGCCAGCTCACCAATACTACTGGGCGACTATGGCTACACCTTC	CASSPILLGDYGYTF
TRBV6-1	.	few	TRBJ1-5	TGTGCCAGCAGTGTATGGAGCAATCATGATCAGCCCCAGCATTTT	CASSVWSNHDQPQHF
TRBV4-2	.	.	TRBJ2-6	TGTGCCAGCAGCTTCTTGGGCACTGGGGCCAACGTCCTGACTTTC	CASSFLGTGANVLTF
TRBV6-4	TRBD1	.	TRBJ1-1	TGTGCCATGAAAGGGACAGACCTGAACACTGAAGCTTTCTTT	CAMKGTDLNTEAFF
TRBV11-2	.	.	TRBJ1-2	TGTGCCAGCAGCTTAGACTCCCAGCTCTATGGCTACACCTTC	CASSLDSQLYGYTF